This T cell receptor beta chain is drawn from a study of control samples from healthy donors and cancer patients. Data came from immunoSEQ multiplex PCR; TCRdb stores just in-frame clones and leaves some out. Among around 200,000 clones, approximately 92% were seen once, and the ten largest hold around 1.6%. V was pared by 2 bases and J by 6 bases, with 14 bases between. The length of the CDR3 is 14 residues. Germline CDR1 is MNHEY and CDR2 is SMNVEV (reference sequence). The J gene is TRBJ2-7, the V gene TRBV27, with a tentative D call TRBD2 (5 bases). This receptor was obtained from a man younger than 35 in good health. The sample taken for sequencing was blood. CDR3 bases: TGTGCCAGCAGTTTAGTCGCGGGTTGGAGCGAGCAGTACTTC. Its translation is CASSLVAGWSEQYF.